Given below is one T cell receptor (beta chain) in context. CD45RO-negative CD8 cells positively selected for CCR7 made up the naive population, which excluded terminally differentiated effector memory CD45RA+ cells. V lost 7 bases, J lost 4 bases, and 14 bases lay in between. There are 13 residues in the CDR3. The V gene's germline CDR1 is MNHEY and CDR2 SVGAGI. This table comes from immunoSEQ multiplex PCR, and its TCRdb copy is limited to in-frame clones, with some not included. Here the sample spans some 2 million clones, just under 95% being singletons. This entry comes from a study of shared clonotypes between healthy human individuals.

The sample taken for sequencing was naive CD8+ T cells sorted from blood. The chain has TRBV6-5 and TRBJ2-7, with no clear D. This TCR came from a man between 18 and 29 years old in good health. CDR3: CASTTPDGYEQYF. Here the CDR3 DNA reads TGTGCCAGCACAACACCGGACGGGTACGAGCAGTACTTC.